This T cell receptor (beta chain) was sequenced in a study of cytomegalovirus exposure and HLA in healthy donors (dated by TCRdb to the late 2010s). Background for the entire study: In an earlier analysis of about 560 of the donors, 250 to 300 Gb of sequence data and 117 million unique TCR beta sequences from roughly 190 million T cells were reported. Because of strong linkage in the cohort, five DR-DQ haplotypes were treated as single units for association and clustering. Roughly 300 gigabases of sequencing data and around 88 million unique TCR sequences made up an early release that covered over 550 HLA-typed donors. To predict cytomegalovirus infection status, the study brought together high-throughput TCR immunosequencing, statistical association of individual TCRs with disease status, and machine learning. A later genetic analysis used genome-wide SNP genotypes for about 60% of the roughly 670 donors, treating that subset as a discovery cohort. Every discovery cohort repertoire had been produced on one sequencing platform. Of the roughly 400 genotyped donors, around 81% fell in the genetic ancestry cluster associated with self-reported Caucasian donors. Using immunosequencing, the study profiled T cell repertoires from 500 to 800 subjects and related those repertoires to cytomegalovirus serostatus. Donor age, sex, ethnicity and CMV serostatus were compiled together with the repertoire data. Typing coverage varied by locus: roughly 620-630 donors for A, B, C, DRB1 and DQB1; more than 500 for DQA1; over 600 for DPA1; approximately 470 for DPB1. HLA typing included class I and class II loci at four-digit resolution. In addition to the first cohort of 650 to 800 subjects, a separate validation cohort of over 90 different subjects was used. The study was designed to test whether signatures of past pathogen exposure could be identified by cataloging public T cell receptors. A later analysis re-examined previously published TCR beta repertoires from roughly 720 donors and added high-resolution HLA genotyping to investigate patterns of TCR occurrence. An earlier analysis of approximately 500 of the donors applied high-throughput TCR beta sequencing to assess whether each TCR beta V gene segment acted as functional or pseudogenic. Across some 400 genotyped donors of the cohort, an average of roughly 250,000 unique TCR beta nucleotide sequences per donor were sequenced, and around 19% of those sequences were non-productive. Rather than drawing on any new phenotypic data, the later analysis identified candidate immune exposures from TCR beta sequences and the way those sequences occurred across donors. The paper's findings and limits, for the study overall: Only TCR beta chains were sequenced in this cohort, and the absence of alpha or paired-chain data limited detectable features. In a later analysis, TCR association rates were found to vary across HLA loci, with the most associated TCRs seen for DRB1 alleles and the fewest for HLA-C alleles. Because some donors lacked HLA typing at each locus, the association tests relied only on the typed subset. Presence/absence analyses assumed roughly uniform sequencing depth across donors, an assumption that may not hold. Some IMGT-functional V segments, including TRBV6-2 and TRBV6-3, could not be told apart with the 87-base-pair reads, so those segments were excluded. A later analysis found that most CMV-associated TCR beta chains appeared HLA-restricted, with HLA associations seemingly driven largely by CMV exposure. The only immune exposure information available for the cohort was CMV serostatus. Approximately 18 rarely observed V segments, including chromosome 9 orphons, were excluded from the earlier analysis of about 500 of the donors because counts were too low. At a false discovery rate of 0.05, a later analysis linked some 18,000 TCR beta sequences to specific HLA alleles. Strong co-occurrence of HLA alleles, especially DR and DQ, made assigning TCR associations to individual alleles difficult. Cytomegalovirus status was reported to be diagnosed by the classifier with high specificity and sensitivity in both the original and validation cohorts. An earlier analysis of approximately 500 of the donors showed that most TCR beta V segments appeared in productive rearrangements either about 87% or about 30% of the time, which broadly matched IMGT annotations. Three of the identified cytomegalovirus-associated TCR beta chains were confirmed in vitro to be specific for cytomegalovirus antigens. Most TCR sequences were observed very rarely across donors, whereas some public TCRs were present in many individuals. In a later genetic analysis, fewer N-insertions in productive TCRs were reported among donors in an Asian-associated ancestry cluster than the roughly 700-donor mean. According to the authors, the approach could potentially be generalized to other disease states and immunological phenotypes. A further reported finding was that TCR beta sequences accurately predicted the HLA-A and HLA-B alleles for most subjects in the first cohort. In a later analysis, HLA-associated TCR beta chains showed more clonal expansion and lower generation probabilities than non-associated chains that were equally common. In the study, about 150 TCR beta chains were listed as associated with cytomegalovirus. In a later genetic analysis, a missense DCLRE1C variant was associated with V-gene and J-gene trimming of TCR beta chains, and the association was replicated in an independent cohort. Correlated functional status among segregating V segments might reflect linkage disequilibrium, but an unknown experimental factor could not be ruled out. A group of highly shared sequence variants was considered likely to be a technical artifact of the sequencing pipeline. Several of the top co-occurrence clusters appeared to be linked to parvovirus B19, influenza, CMV and Epstein-Barr virus, according to a later analysis.

The CDR3 runs 15 residues from the cysteine to the phenylalanine. Left in the record is the CDR3 DNA by itself, 45 bases read in frame from the first base. The V and J ends are trimmed by 3 bases and 1 base, leaving 12 bases between them. CDR1 is given as LNHNV and CDR2 as YYDKDF, both from the germline V gene (reference sequence). This clone has more than one count but fewer than ten. What this receptor recognizes is not known. One base away there is no much larger clone; base qualities are not given. The cohort consisted of 600 to 700 healthy bone marrow donors. At the time of sampling, all cohort members were nominally healthy, though unrecorded immune exposures were likely present. The donor tested CMV seropositive, placing the donor among the roughly 270 seropositive members of the cohort. Every donor gave a peripheral blood sample, and the peripheral blood mononuclear cells from that sample were used for TCR beta sequencing. Genomic DNA was extracted from the blood cell samples with the Qiagen DNeasy Blood Extraction Kit.

The method was the immunoSEQ multiplex PCR assay. For the multiplex PCR, a mixture combining 60 forward primers for TCR Vbeta segments and 13 reverse primers for TCR Jbeta segments was used. A multiplex PCR assay on genomic DNA amplified the CDR3 region of rearranged TCR beta genes. On the Illumina HiSeq System, the amplified TCR beta libraries were sequenced as 87-base-pair reads. Concerning the study's data processing: A later analysis tallied tens of millions of unique TCR beta chains across the 660 or so repertoires, and some 10 million of those chains were shared by two or more donors. A nearest-neighbor algorithm error-corrected the raw reads and collapsed the reads into unique sequences, merging closely related sequences to remove PCR and sequencing errors. V, D and J gene segments were assigned by aligning CDR3 sequences to IMGT reference sequences. For a sequence to be retained, a match of at least six nucleotides to both a V gene segment and a J gene segment was required. A rearrangement counted as productive if the CDR3 had no stop codons and remained in frame with V and J, and every other rearrangement counted as non-productive. CDR3 was defined according to IMGT convention as the region running from the second conserved V-encoded cysteine to the conserved J-encoded phenylalanine. Sequences without an unambiguous match to a single V gene segment were excluded from the earlier analysis of over 500 of the donors. An earlier analysis of almost 600 of the donors classified V segments as functional when productive rearrangements were above 56.7% and as segregating when the standard deviation between donors was above 5%. To diagnose cytomegalovirus status from the catalog of TCR beta chain sequences, a statistical classification framework was built. In a later analysis, TCR nucleotide sequences were compared against IMGT/GENE-DB human TR gene sequences so that V and J genes could be assigned. A later analysis assigned CDR3 sequences and most-parsimonious VDJ recombination scenarios with the TCRdist pipeline. A later analysis defined each TCR beta chain by its CDR3 amino acid sequence plus V-gene family, and excluded reads lacking a unique V-gene family. A later analysis removed 592 highly shared, low-generation-probability nucleotide sequences to deal with suspected cross-contamination and a sequencing artifact. In a later analysis, a clonal expansion index was calculated for each public chain from normalized within-repertoire ranks of inferred template counts. Generation probabilities in a later analysis came from a VDJ recombination model fitted to out-of-frame rearrangements, and those results were checked against IGoR. A later analysis scored TCR-TCR, TCR-HLA and TCR-CMV co-occurrence with hypergeometric tests, applying a repertoire-size bias correction to TCR pairs. In a later analysis, false discovery rates were estimated by permuting HLA or CMV assignments 20 times. In a later analysis, co-occurring TCRs were grouped using DBSCAN, and TCRdist sequence similarity was added for clustering within HLA-allele-positive subsets. Repertoires with fewer than 30,000 or more than 120,000 public chains, plus five repertoires with anomalous nucleotide sharing, were excluded from co-occurrence clustering. TCRdb took over this immuneACCESS table, retaining in-frame rearrangements with V and J assigned. Such tables are incomplete; in checked studies, under half of the missing clones stem from an unresolved V gene, and the remainder is unexplained. V and J calls and clone size come straight from that table; D and trimming were deduced from the DNA. This sample is represented by about 120,000 clones; around 60% of them were singletons. 9% to 10% of the sample comes from the top ten.

The clonotype was recovered from a man aged 35-49 years in good health and CMV-seropositive. The chain uses TRBV15 and TRBJ1-1; a tentative D call is TRBD1 (6 bases match). Sequencing was performed on PBMCs. In nucleotide form, the sequence is TGTGCCACCAGCAGCCCGCGGACAGCGAACACTGAAGCTTTCTTT. Its coded protein is CATSSPRTANTEAFF.